This T cell receptor (beta chain) was observed in a study of blood T cell repertoires in COVID-19. Across the study: The cDNA or gDNA used as material had been derived from T cells, B-cell-depleted T cells, or PBMCs.

Profiling relied on immunoSEQ multiplex PCR, and the TCRdb table lists in-frame clones only, not all of them. This table holds fewer than 100,000 clones, more than 70% found once. The TCR comes from a human donor with acute or convalescent COVID-19. The donor label of this sample is uncertain. Sequencing input: peripheral blood.

The CDR3 bases are TGTGCCAGCAGCCATAGTCCCGAGGGGAACACTGAAGCTTTCTTT. This translates into CASSHSPEGNTEAFF. The J gene is TRBJ1-1, the V gene TRBV4-2, with D uncertain. The germline V gene encodes CDR1 LGHNA and CDR2 YNFKEQ. The CDR3 consists of 15 residues. V gave up 3 bases and J gave up 1 base, with 12 bases separating them.